Sequencing of this T cell receptor beta chain was carried out in a study of vaccination effects on CD4 cells after COVID-19. Study overall: A median of 72 days separated the second dose and sampling.

As regards this clone: The antigen is unknown.

ViraFEST expansion of antigen-specific CD4+ T cells with viral peptide pools preceded sequencing. Investigators separated out CD4+ T cells once approximately 9 days of culture had passed. Participants each got two BNT162b2 or mRNA-1273 vaccine doses. Neither prior SARS-CoV-2 infection nor positive nucleocapsid antibodies were present in the vaccine recipients. Produced via immunoSEQ multiplex PCR; TCRdb's table is partial and in-frame only. The data contain more than 25,000 clones, 75% to 90% of them seen just once; the ten biggest clones take up approximately 6%. Study observations and caveats: In vaccinees who were healthy, merely 1 out of 255 vaccine-induced clones cross-reacted with common cold coronaviruses.

This receptor was taken from a human donor who received a COVID-19 vaccine. Some clones in this sample may be carry-over from other donors' samples. Sequenced material: CD4+ T cells from PBMCs cultured with SARS-CoV-2 spike peptides, taken after COVID-19 vaccination.

The CDR3 protein is CASSEASRSGNTIYF. The DNA of the CDR3 is TGTGCCAGCAGTGAAGCTTCGCGATCTGGAAACACCATATATTTT. J is TRBJ1-3 and V is TRBV6-1; D is undetermined. Germline loops: CDR1 MNHNS, CDR2 SASEGT. The CDR3 contains 15 residues. The ends were cut back, 0 bases at V and 1 base at J, with 7 bases in the middle.